This T cell receptor beta chain comes out of a study of T cells after yellow fever vaccination. There are a few counts of this clonotype. As yet, its antigen is unknown. Whole-study results and caveats: Peaking faster, on day 5 versus 15, the secondary response was nonetheless weaker.

The CDR3 is 15 amino acids. Trimming pared 5 bases from V and 4 bases from J, leaving 14 bases between. TCR cDNA, made by 5'RACE template switching, carried an added universal primer site and UMIs. MiXCR, applied by TCRdb to the 5' RACE reads, yields one record per CDR3 protein. The table lists 350,000 to 450,000 distinct CDR3 sequences, approximately 19% of them singletons. The chain recombines TRBV12-3 or TRBV12-4 with TRBJ2-2; D ambiguous. The material was PBMCs, obtained before the yellow fever booster vaccination. The receptor was derived from a man aged 18 to 30 who received the YFV17D yellow fever vaccine. The CDR3 nucleotides read TGTGCCAGCAGTACGAGTTGGGCCGCCACCGGGGAGCTGTTTTTT. Encoded protein: CASSTSWAATGELFF.